What follows are 20 T cell receptor beta chains derived from one specimen sequenced in a study of beta chain features in type 1 diabetes. No cognate antigen is known for these TCRs. Investigators reverse transcribed all isolated RNA, so they sequenced expressed TCRB transcripts. The method was immunoSEQ multiplex PCR; TCRdb's version includes in-frame clones alone and lacks a portion of them. The sample comprises hundreds of thousands of clones, more than 12% of which are singletons, and roughly 0.04% rests with the top ten. Whole-study results and caveats: In all four CD4+ subsets, TCRB CDR3 length was significantly, moderately reduced in type 1 diabetes.

The material sequenced was naive CD4+ T cells from blood. Receptors originate from a man aged 18 to 30 with type 1 diabetes.

The rearrangement joins TRBV6-1 to TRBJ2-3; D unresolved. Germline V gene lookup returns CDR1 MNHNS and CDR2 SASEGT. Trimming stripped 6 bases from V and 0 bases from J, with 10 bases between. This CDR3 comprises 14 residues. In DNA, the CDR3 is TGTGCCAGCAGATTTACCGACAGCACAGATACGCAGTATTTT. Amino acid sequence: CASRFTDSTDTQYF.

This clone showed up just a few times. The chain links TRBV5-1 to TRBJ2-1; D is undetermined. CDR3 size: 15 residues. Trimming shortened V by 4 bases and J by 9 bases, and 20 bases separated the two germline ends. Germline CDR1 SGHRS, CDR2 YFSETQ. CDR3 sequence: CASSVTSSNVGEQFF. Here the CDR3 DNA reads TGCGCCAGCAGCGTGACTTCCTCGAATGTAGGTGAGCAGTTCTTC.

On this clone itself: Compared with germline, one end of the junction differs, possibly owing to a read error. For the CDR3, the DNA is TGTGCCTGGAGTGTAGGGCTAGCGGGGGGCCCTTTCATTTTT. Translation gives CAWSVGLAGGPFIF. The chain employs TRBV30 and TRBJ2-3; the match to TRBD2 covers 11 bases. The CDR3 runs 14 residues. Germline CDR1 reads GTSNPN; CDR2 reads SVGIG (reference sequence).

This chain connects TRBV10-3 to TRBJ2-7; no definite D call. This CDR3 comprises 12 residues. Germline V gene sequence: CDR1 ENHRY, CDR2 SYGVKD. Trimming removed 8 bases from V and 1 base from J, with 9 bases in between. DNA of the CDR3: TGTGCCATCGGCCAGGAGTCCTACGAGCAGTACTTC. Translated: CAIGQESYEQYF.

This clone came up a few times. The CDR3 coding sequence is TGTGCCAGCAGAGGGGGGCGTATCTTTGAGCAGTTCTTC. This encodes CASRGGRIFEQFF. The rearrangement links TRBV27 to TRBJ2-1, with D possibly called TRBD1 or TRBD2 (6 bases each). Trimming pared 6 bases from V and 9 bases from J, leaving 15 bases between. This CDR3 has 13 residues. Germline values: CDR1 MNHEY, CDR2 SMNVEV (reference sequence).

This clone was counted a few times. The J gene is TRBJ2-3, the V gene TRBV30, with D perhaps matching TRBD1 (5 bases). Germline V gives CDR1 GTSNPN, CDR2 SVGIG (reference sequence). The CDR3 consists of 12 residues. The V end was cut by 1 base, the J end by 10 bases, with 12 bases between. Here the CDR3 reads CAWSGQPWAQYF. The CDR3 nucleotides are TGTGCCTGGAGTGGACAGCCTTGGGCGCAGTATTTT. The whole variable domain, filled in from reference TRBV30 and TRBJ2-3, reads SQTIHQWPATLVQPVGSPLSLECTVEGTSNPNLYWYRQAAGRGLQLLFYSVGIGQISSEVPQNLSASRPQDRQFILSSKKLLLSDSGFYLCAWSGQPWAQYFGPGTRLTVL.

In this sample, this clone turned up a few times. This chain links TRBV30 with TRBJ2-2; 7 bases map to TRBD1. Germline V gene data show CDR1 as GTSNPN and CDR2 as SVGIG (reference sequence). The junction had 4 bases not matched to a gene; V was cut back by 2 bases and J by 1 base. The CDR3 consists of 15 residues. The CDR3 DNA is TGTGCCTGGAGTAGGACAGGTTGGAACACCGGGGAGCTGTTTTTT. Translating it yields CAWSRTGWNTGELFF.

This clone came up a few times. The J gene is TRBJ2-3, the V gene TRBV2; TRBD2 agrees at 7 bases. The germline gives CDR1 SNHLY, CDR2 FYNNEI. The CDR3 sequence is 15 residues long. V lost 6 bases to trimming and J lost 0 bases; unmatched junction nucleotides: 6. The chain's CDR3 is CASRDGGSSTDTQYF. The CDR3, as DNA: TGTGCCAGCAGAGACGGGGGGAGTAGCACAGATACGCAGTATTTT.

This chain connects TRBV2 to TRBJ1-1; D is possibly TRBD1 (5 bases). The germline V gene has CDR1 SNHLY and CDR2 FYNNEI. Trimming cost V 8 bases and J 0 bases, with 13 bases left between them. CDR3 length equals 14 residues. The CDR3 loop is CASVDPGMNTEAFF. The CDR3 coding sequence is TGTGCCAGCGTTGACCCAGGGATGAACACTGAAGCTTTCTTT.

This chain links TRBV29-1 with TRBJ2-1, with a tentative D call TRBD2 (7 bases). The V and J ends lost 0 bases and 4 bases respectively, with 13 bases between them. The germline V gene encodes CDR1 SQVTM and CDR2 ANQGSEA. The CDR3 is 15 amino acids. The CDR3 sequence: CSVEDRRGAYNEQFF. CDR3 nucleotide sequence: TGCAGCGTTGAAGATCGCCGGGGGGCTTACAATGAGCAGTTCTTC.

This clone was detected a few times. The chain couples TRBV29-1 to TRBJ2-3, with 8 bases fitting TRBD1. This CDR3 region has 13 residues. Losses at the gene ends were 3 bases for V and 5 bases for J; bases not matched to a gene: 4. Germline CDR1 reads SQVTM; CDR2 reads ANQGSEA. The CDR3 coding sequence is TGCAGCGTTGACTCAGGGGGCGGAGATACGCAGTATTTT. Translation gives CSVDSGGGDTQYF.

This chain joins TRBV14 and TRBJ2-7; D is perhaps TRBD1 (6 bases). CDR3 size: 14 residues. In germline, CDR1 is SGHDN, CDR2 FVKESK. V was shortened by 2 bases and J by 1 base, with 9 bases between the two germline ends. CDR3 amino acids: CASSQFTGSYEQYF. Here the CDR3 DNA reads TGTGCCAGCAGCCAATTCACAGGGTCCTACGAGCAGTACTTC. The entire variable domain, with the rest obtained from reference TRBV14 and TRBJ2-7, is as follows: EAGVTQFPSHSVIEKGQTVTLRCDPISGHDNLYWYRRVMGKEIKFLLHFVKESKQDESGMPNNRFLAERTGGTYSTLKVQPAELEDSGVYFCASSQFTGSYEQYFGPGTRLTVT.

V and J are TRBV9 and TRBJ1-1; no reliable D call. Germline CDR1 is SGDLS and CDR2 is YYNGEE. The germline V and J ends were trimmed by 0 bases and 2 bases, with 8 bases remaining between them. This CDR3 is built from 14 residues. The CDR3 region has the DNA TGTGCCAGCAGCGTAGGAGGGAGTAACACTGAAGCTTTCTTT. Amino acid sequence: CASSVGGSNTEAFF. Complete variable domain (other parts from reference TRBV9 and TRBJ1-1): DSGVTQTPKHLITATGQRVTLRCSPRSGDLSVYWYQQSLDQGLQFLIQYYNGEERAKGNILERFSAQQFPDLHSELNLSSLELGDSALYFCASSVGGSNTEAFFGQGTRLTVV.

This sequence joins TRBV7-9 and TRBJ2-3, with D possibly matching TRBD2 (7 bases). Germline V CDR1 and CDR2: SEHNR, FQNEAQ (reference sequence). Trimming shortened V by 8 bases and J by 5 bases, and 20 bases separated the two germline ends. The CDR3 is 15 residues long. The CDR3: CASRIAGARGDTQYF. The DNA of the CDR3 is TGTGCCAGCCGTATTGCGGGGGCCCGAGGAGATACGCAGTATTTT. Full variable domain (rest looked up from reference TRBV7-9 and TRBJ2-3): DTGVSQNPRHKITKRGQNVTFRCDPISEHNRLYWYRQTLGQGPEFLTYFQNEAQLEKSRLLSDRFSAERPKGSFSTLEIQRTEQGDSAMYLCASRIAGARGDTQYFGPGTRLTVL.

The rearrangement uses TRBV28 and TRBJ2-1, with a tentative D call TRBD1 (6 bases). Germline CDR1 reads MDHEN; CDR2 reads SYDVKM. The V gene lost 6 bases and the J gene lost 7 bases, with 19 bases spanning the gap. This CDR3 comprises 15 residues. The DNA for the CDR3 is TGTGCCAGCAGCCTCAGTGACAGGAGAGGGAATGAGCAGTTCTTC. Translating it yields CASSLSDRRGNEQFF.

The CDR3 DNA reads as TGCGCCAGCAGCGAGGAGCCAACAGGGTTGACTGAAGCTTTCTTT. Amino acid sequence: CASSEEPTGLTEAFF. The chain joins TRBV5-1 to TRBJ1-1; the D gene is possibly TRBD1 (6 bases). Germline CDR1 is SGHRS and CDR2 is YFSETQ. V was pared by 4 bases and J by 5 bases, with 18 bases between. The CDR3 length is 15 residues. The full variable domain, with the rest looked up from reference TRBV5-1 and TRBJ1-1, is KAGVTQTPRYLIKTRGQQVTLSCSPISGHRSVSWYQQTPGQGLQFLFEYFSETQRNKGNFPGRFSGRQFSNSRSEMNVSTLELGDSALYLCASSEEPTGLTEAFFGQGTRLTVV.

The sample holds a few counts of this clone. This chain links TRBV19 with TRBJ2-5; D is possibly TRBD1 (5 bases). Between the trimmed V and J ends, which lost 1 base and 5 bases, there was a span of 11 bases. This CDR3 spans 14 amino acids. Germline V CDR1 and CDR2: LNHDA, SQIVND (reference sequence). The DNA for the CDR3 is TGTGCCAGTAGTATAGGTTCCAGGGTGGAGACCCAGTACTTC. Amino acids: CASSIGSRVETQYF. Full variable domain (remainder filled in from reference TRBV19 and TRBJ2-5): DGGITQSPKYLFRKEGQNVTLSCEQNLNHDAMYWYRQDPGQGLRLIYYSQIVNDFQKGDIAEGYSVSREKKESFPLTVTSAQKNPTAFYLCASSIGSRVETQYFGPGTRLLVL.

The chain links TRBV11-3 to TRBJ1-1; D unclear. V lost 1 base to trimming and J lost 0 bases, with 3 bases between them. The germline gives CDR1 SGHNT, CDR2 YENEEA. The CDR3 totals 13 residues. The CDR3 is CASSLVVNTEAFF. DNA for the CDR3: TGTGCCAGCAGCTTAGTGGTGAACACTGAAGCTTTCTTT.

This clone has only a few counts. This rearrangement joins TRBV11-2 to TRBJ2-1, with 12 bases lining up with TRBD1. Germline V lookup: CDR1 SGHAT, CDR2 FQNNGV. The junction had 2 bases not matched to a gene; V was cut back by 0 bases and J by 8 bases. The CDR3 consists of 15 residues. The DNA of the CDR3 is TGTGCCAGCAGCTTAGAGGGACAGGGGGCCGATGAGCAGTTCTTC. It encodes CASSLEGQGADEQFF.

V gene TRBV6-1 combines with J gene TRBJ2-7; D unresolved. The CDR3 runs 12 residues. The V end was cut by 5 bases, the J end by 1 base, with 6 bases between. From germline, CDR1 is MNHNS and CDR2 SASEGT. The CDR3 DNA reads as TGTGCCAGCAGTAAACAGTCCTACGAGCAGTACTTC. Amino acids: CASSKQSYEQYF.